This T cell receptor beta chain was identified in a study of cytomegalovirus exposure and HLA in healthy donors. The table came from immunoSEQ multiplex PCR; TCRdb's copy has only in-frame clones and leaves some out. The sample records some 130,000 clones, approximately 82% being singletons. As regards this clone: As yet, its antigen is unknown.

Study results and limitations: The listing of roughly 160 TCR beta chains classed them as cytomegalovirus-associated. Among TCR sequences, most were rare, though some public TCRs appeared in many donors.

This CDR3 has 13 residues. Germline assignment: CDR1 SGHNT and CDR2 YYREEE (reference sequence). The ends were cut back, 0 bases at V and 13 bases at J, with 16 bases in the middle. The sequence was obtained from a man aged 25-45 years in good health and CMV-seropositive. The sample taken for sequencing was PBMCs. This sequence joins TRBV5-4 and TRBJ1-2; possibly TRBD1 for D (6 bases). The CDR3 DNA reads as TGTGCCAGCAGCTTGGACGACAGGACGAGTTCCACCTTC. Translating gives CASSLDDRTSSTF.